The 8 T cell receptor beta chains in this list originate from one sample, sequenced in a study of metastatic and nonmetastatic thyroid tumors. TCRdb used MiXCR to call clones anew from the PCR reads. Among 20,000 to 25,000 clones listed, 31% were seen once. No patient had received any treatment before thyroid surgery. The sample consisted of blood. The receptor set was obtained from a female donor with papillary thyroid cancer or a benign thyroid nodule (not recorded which). Some clones in this sample may be carry-over from other donors' samples.

This clone is labeled medium-sized (0.01 to 0.1%). The CDR3 is CASSGQTSGIREQYF. In nucleotides, the CDR3 is TGTGCCAGCAGTGGCCAGACTAGCGGGATTCGCGAGCAGTACTTC. The chain has TRBV6-1 and TRBJ2-7, with 11 bases lining up with TRBD2. In germline, CDR1 is MNHNS, CDR2 SASEGT. This CDR3 region has 15 residues. Germline trimming cut 4 bases from V and 6 bases from J; bases unmatched to any gene: 8.

The rearrangement links TRBV18 to TRBJ2-7; 7 positions agree with TRBD2. With V trimmed by 8 bases and J by 7 bases, 14 bases remained unmatched. The length of the CDR3 is 14 residues. Germline V gene data show CDR1 as KGHSH and CDR2 as LQKENI. CDR3 in DNA: TGTGCCAGCACGCTAGCGGCACACCGGGGGGAGCAGTACTTC. As protein: CASTLAAHRGEQYF.

This clone is judged medium-sized. V gene TRBV7-9 combines with J gene TRBJ2-3, with D possibly being TRBD2 (5 bases). The CDR3 extends over 15 amino acids. The V gene's germline CDR1 is SEHNR and CDR2 FQNEAQ (reference sequence). With 5 bases removed from V and 3 bases from J, the gap between germline ends came to 15 bases. CDR3 in DNA: TGTGCCAGCAGCCCGCTGGGAGTGAATACAGATACGCAGTATTTT. Its translation is CASSPLGVNTDTQYF.

The rearrangement joins TRBV11-1 to TRBJ2-5, with a possible D match to TRBD2 (5 bases). Germline values: CDR1 SGHAT, CDR2 FQDESV (reference sequence). CDR3 length: 14 residues. The V and J ends lost 3 bases and 5 bases respectively, with 13 bases between them. The CDR3 loop is CASSFTGLGETQYF. The DNA for the CDR3 is TGTGCCAGCAGCTTCACGGGGTTGGGGGAGACCCAGTACTTC.

This clone ranks as medium-sized. The chain is built from TRBV30 and TRBJ1-6; no definite D call. This CDR3 comprises 19 residues. The ends were cut back, 3 bases at V and 5 bases at J, with 26 bases in the middle. Germline V gene sequence: CDR1 GTSNPN, CDR2 SVGIG (reference sequence). CDR3 nucleotide sequence: TGTGCCTGGAGAAGGCGGGCTGACGGAGCCTACTTTAATAATTCACCCCTCCACTTT. Amino acids: CAWRRRADGAYFNNSPLHF.

By sample fraction, this clone is medium-sized. The J gene is TRBJ2-7, the V gene TRBV28, with 9 bases fitting TRBD1. The germline CDR1 and CDR2 sequences are MDHEN and SYDVKM. J lost 3 bases, V lost 6 bases, and 3 bases had no gene match. The CDR3 is 13 residues long. The chain's CDR3 is CASRGTGNYEQYF. CDR3 nucleotides: TGTGCCAGCAGAGGGACAGGGAACTACGAGCAGTACTTC.

By share, this clone counts as medium-sized. The rearrangement uses TRBV6-1 and TRBJ1-2, with a weak D call TRBD1 (6 bases). CDR1 MNHNS and CDR2 SASEGT come from the germline V gene. CDR3 length equals 13 residues. The germline V and J ends were trimmed by 5 bases and 6 bases, with 13 bases remaining between them. This CDR3 is CASSLRAGDGYTF. CDR3 nucleotides: TGTGCCAGCAGTTTAAGGGCAGGGGATGGCTACACCTTC.

This clone is labeled medium-sized. V and J are TRBV6-1 and TRBJ1-5; D gene uncertain. The CDR3 runs 15 residues. V dropped 5 bases and J dropped 0 bases, with 11 bases sitting between them. CDR1 and CDR2 (germline): MNHNS, SASEGT. The CDR3 region has the DNA TGTGCCAGCAGTCCAGACGGGATTAGCAATCAGCCCCAGCATTTT. It is translated as CASSPDGISNQPQHF.